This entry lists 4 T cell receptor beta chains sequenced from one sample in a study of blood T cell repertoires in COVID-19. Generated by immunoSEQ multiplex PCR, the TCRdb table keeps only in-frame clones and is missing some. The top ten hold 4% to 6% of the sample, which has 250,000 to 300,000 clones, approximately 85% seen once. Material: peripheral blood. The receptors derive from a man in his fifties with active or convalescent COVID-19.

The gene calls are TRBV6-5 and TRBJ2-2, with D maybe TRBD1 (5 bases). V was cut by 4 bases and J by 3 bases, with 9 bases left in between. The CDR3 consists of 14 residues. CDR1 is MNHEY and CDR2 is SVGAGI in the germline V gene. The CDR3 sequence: CASSFDRYTGELFF. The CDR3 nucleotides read TGTGCCAGCAGTTTCGACAGATACACCGGGGAGCTGTTTTTT.

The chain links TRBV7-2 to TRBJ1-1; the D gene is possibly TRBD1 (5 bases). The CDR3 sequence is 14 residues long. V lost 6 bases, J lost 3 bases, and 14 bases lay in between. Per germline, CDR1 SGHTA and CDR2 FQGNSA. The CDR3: CASSQGVGYTEAFF. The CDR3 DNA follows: TGTGCCAGCAGTCAAGGGGTCGGGTACACTGAAGCTTTCTTT.

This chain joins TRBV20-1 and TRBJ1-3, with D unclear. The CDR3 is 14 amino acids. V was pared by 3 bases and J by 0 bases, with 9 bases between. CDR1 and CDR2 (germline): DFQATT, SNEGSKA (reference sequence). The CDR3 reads CSASGRNSGNTIYF. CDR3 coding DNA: TGCAGTGCTAGTGGGCGGAACTCTGGAAACACCATATATTTT.

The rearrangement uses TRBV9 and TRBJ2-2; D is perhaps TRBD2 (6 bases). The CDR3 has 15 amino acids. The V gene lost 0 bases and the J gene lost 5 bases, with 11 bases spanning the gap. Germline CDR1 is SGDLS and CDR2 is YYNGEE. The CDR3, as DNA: TGTGCCAGCAGCGTAGGTGGGGGGAGTACCGGGGAGCTGTTTTTT. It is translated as CASSVGGGSTGELFF.